The 19 T cell receptor beta chains below all came from one sample that was sequenced in a study of OX40 agonist ivuxolimab in advanced cancers. Method: immunoSEQ multiplex PCR; TCRdb's copy keeps in-frame clones and lacks some. The sample has about 67,000 clones; 80% to 90% are singletons. The sample consisted of CD4+ or CD8+ T cells sorted from blood, taken in a trial of the OX40 agonist ivuxolimab. These receptors originate from an adult with an advanced solid tumor such as melanoma, head and neck, liver or kidney cancer.

The chain recombines TRBV19 with TRBJ1-1, with unresolved D. The V gene's germline CDR1 is LNHDA and CDR2 SQIVND (reference sequence). The CDR3 is 14 residues long. V shed 3 bases and J shed 6 bases, with 14 bases lying between them. CDR3: CASSIPRRTPEAFF. CDR3 sequence (DNA): TGTGCCAGTAGTATTCCCCGCCGGACCCCTGAAGCTTTCTTT.

The chain combines TRBV6-5 with TRBJ1-6; D gene ambiguous. Germline V gene lookup returns CDR1 MNHEY and CDR2 SVGAGI. Trimming cost V 8 bases and J 3 bases, with 5 bases left between them. The CDR3 sequence is 12 residues long. CDR3 nucleotides: TGTGCCAGCCAAGACTATAATTCACCCCTCCACTTT. This codes for CASQDYNSPLHF.

V and J are TRBV27 and TRBJ1-1; D call uncertain. Deletions cut 3 bases from V and 3 bases from J, with 17 bases between. Germline V gene lookup returns CDR1 MNHEY and CDR2 SMNVEV (reference sequence). The CDR3 totals 16 residues. CDR3 in DNA: TGTGCCAGCAGTTTCTACCCCGTGGGGAGGTACACTGAAGCTTTCTTT. As protein: CASSFYPVGRYTEAFF.

The chain couples TRBV18 to TRBJ2-5, with D unresolved. The V and J ends lost 2 bases and 11 bases respectively, with 12 bases between them. Germline values: CDR1 KGHSH, CDR2 LQKENI. CDR3 length: 12 residues. The chain's CDR3 is CASSPGRDEQYF. The CDR3 DNA is TGTGCCAGCTCACCAGGGCGTGATGAGCAGTACTTC.

The chain couples TRBV28 to TRBJ2-7, with 10 nucleotides matching TRBD1. CDR3 size: 16 residues. Unmatched junction bases numbered 12, after V lost 4 bases and J lost 6 bases. Germline V gives CDR1 MDHEN, CDR2 SYDVKM. This CDR3 is CASSSPAGQGSREQYF. For the CDR3, the DNA is TGTGCCAGCAGTTCGCCTGCGGGACAGGGGTCGCGCGAGCAGTACTTC. The variable domain in full, with the rest retrieved from reference TRBV28 and TRBJ2-7, is DVKVTQSSRYLVKRTGEKVFLECVQDMDHENMFWYRQDPGLGLRLIYFSYDVKMKEKGDIPEGYSVSREKKERFSLILESASTNQTSMYLCASSSPAGQGSREQYFGPGTRLTVT.

The CDR3 loop is CASSLQVKGTDTQYF. The CDR3 DNA sequence: TGTGCCAGCAGCTTACAGGTGAAGGGAACAGATACGCAGTATTTT. This rearrangement joins TRBV5-5 to TRBJ2-3; TRBD1 is a possible D gene (5 bases). The CDR3 runs to 15 residues. Germline V gene data show CDR1 as SGHKS and CDR2 as YYEKEE (reference sequence). Trimming removed 2 bases from V and 3 bases from J, with 13 bases in between.

This chain uses TRBV6-5 with TRBJ2-7; 10 bases match TRBD2. The ends lost 10 bases at V and 1 base at J; junction bases unmatched: 7. Germline assignment: CDR1 MNHEY and CDR2 SVGAGI. This CDR3 spans 14 amino acids. The DNA of the CDR3 is TGTGCCACCTCCGGGACTAGCGTATCCTACGAGCAGTACTTC. As protein: CATSGTSVSYEQYF.

Only one count was recorded for this clone. CDR3 sequence reads: CASSEEAKDTQYF. The CDR3 DNA reads TGTGCCAGCAGTGAGGAGGCCAAAGATACGCAGTATTTT. The chain links TRBV6-4 to TRBJ2-3; TRBD2 is a possible D gene (5 bases). The CDR3 sequence is 13 residues long. Germline V CDR1 and CDR2: MRHNA, SNTAGT. Trimming shortened V by 3 bases and J by 5 bases, and 9 bases separated the two germline ends.

The V and J genes are TRBV6-1 and TRBJ2-7; TRBD1 matches 11 bases. The CDR3 covers 15 residues. V shed 5 bases, J shed 4 bases, and the junction held 7 bases outside the gene matches. Germline assignment: CDR1 MNHNS and CDR2 SASEGT. CDR3 region: CASSWTGQGGYEQYF. CDR3 sequence (DNA): TGTGCCAGCAGTTGGACGGGACAGGGGGGATACGAGCAGTACTTC.

The chain combines TRBV6-6 with TRBJ2-5, with 12 positions matching TRBD2. The end of the DNA is better explained by TRBJ2-7, so the J call may be wrong. The CDR3 spans 15 residues. Germline lookup yields CDR1 MNHNY and CDR2 SVGAGI (reference sequence). CDR3 DNA: TGTGCCAGCAGTTACAGACTAGCGGGAGATTACGAGCAGTACTTC. It translates to CASSYRLAGDYEQYF.

V usage is TRBV19 and J usage is TRBJ1-2, with D unresolved. Trimming cost V 4 bases and J 2 bases, with 5 bases left between them. CDR1 and CDR2 from the germline V gene are LNHDA and SQIVND (reference sequence). CDR3 length equals 12 residues. The CDR3 DNA follows: TGTGCCAGTAGTAATGCAAACTATGGCTACACCTTC. Residues: CASSNANYGYTF.

The V call is TRBV28, the J call TRBJ1-2; no clear D gene. This CDR3 has 13 residues. Germline V CDR1 and CDR2: MDHEN, SYDVKM. The V end lost 7 bases, the J end lost 3 bases, and 12 bases lay between the germline ends. The CDR3 DNA reads TGTGCCAGCAACCTGGGGAGTGACTATGGCTACACCTTC. The encoded protein is CASNLGSDYGYTF.

The chain uses TRBV19 and TRBJ1-5; tentative D call: TRBD1 (6 bases). V was shortened by 4 bases and J by 4 bases, with 11 bases between the two germline ends. This CDR3 has 14 residues. Germline V gene data show CDR1 as LNHDA and CDR2 as SQIVND (reference sequence). This chain's CDR3 is CASSNRDWNQPQHF. The CDR3 DNA follows: TGTGCCAGTAGTAACAGGGATTGGAATCAGCCCCAGCATTTT.

This clone was seen only once. The rearrangement joins TRBV10-3 to TRBJ1-2; D is ambiguous. The germline V and J ends were trimmed by 6 bases and 4 bases, with 12 bases remaining between them. The length of the CDR3 is 13 residues. CDR1 and CDR2 (germline): ENHRY, SYGVKD. The CDR3 region is CAIRPDGSYGYTF. The CDR3 coding sequence is TGTGCCATCAGACCCGACGGGTCCTATGGCTACACCTTC.

This chain links TRBV5-4 with TRBJ1-1, with D hard to call. The CDR3 loop spans 13 amino acids. The V gene lost 2 bases and the J gene lost 2 bases, with 7 bases spanning the gap. Germline V CDR1 and CDR2: SGHNT, YYREEE (reference sequence). For the CDR3, the DNA is TGTGCCAGCAGCTTATTCCCTAACACTGAAGCTTTCTTT. As protein: CASSLFPNTEAFF.

The chain employs TRBV21-1 and TRBJ1-2; the table assigns TRBD1, which was not confirmed against the DNA. TRBV21-1 is a known pseudogene. CDR3 length equals 17 residues. This chain's CDR3 is CASSKALDRGLVYGYTF. For the CDR3, the DNA is TGTGCCAGCAGCAAAGCTCTTGACAGGGGGCTAGTCTATGGCTACACCTTC.

The V gene is TRBV28, the J gene TRBJ2-3; possible D gene TRBD2, 5 bases. V was cut by 4 bases and J by 5 bases, with 16 bases left in between. This CDR3 has 15 amino acids. The V gene's germline CDR1 is MDHEN and CDR2 SYDVKM. For the CDR3, the DNA is TGTGCCAGCAGTTCACCATTACGGGGTGGAGATACGCAGTATTTT. Its translation is CASSSPLRGGDTQYF. The full variable domain, completed using reference TRBV28 and TRBJ2-3, is DVKVTQSSRYLVKRTGEKVFLECVQDMDHENMFWYRQDPGLGLRLIYFSYDVKMKEKGDIPEGYSVSREKKERFSLILESASTNQTSMYLCASSSPLRGGDTQYFGPGTRLTVL.

V gene TRBV7-2 combines with J gene TRBJ2-5; TRBD2 is a possible D gene (7 bases). Gene TRBJ2-7 matches the end of the DNA better, so the J call may be wrong. This CDR3 contains 14 residues. The germline V gene encodes CDR1 SGHTA and CDR2 FQGNSA. CDR3 in DNA: TGTGCCAGCACCCTAGGGGGGGGAACCTACGAGCAGTACTTC. Encoded protein: CASTLGGGTYEQYF.

The chain recombines TRBV30 with TRBJ2-7, with 10 bases that match TRBD1. Germline lookup yields CDR1 GTSNPN and CDR2 SVGIG (reference sequence). There are 15 residues in the CDR3. V trimming: 5 bases; J trimming: 8 bases; junction bases outside the gene matches: 15. The CDR3, as DNA: TGTGCCTGGGATCGGGGACCGGGACAGGGGAGTAAGCAGTACTTC. It is translated as CAWDRGPGQGSKQYF.